This T cell receptor beta chain derives from a study of T-cell memory formation after mild COVID-19. Worth noting for this clonotype: The antigen remains undetermined.

General observations from the study: Cross-reactive memory apparently joined, as some responding clones appeared in pre-infection memory. The main location of contracting CD4+ clones was CM and EM, and that of contracting CD8+ clones was EMRA. Clones contracting over day 15 to 85 were CD4/CD8 balanced, with later expanders leaning CD4+.

5'RACE primed from the constant segment yielded TCR alpha and TCR beta cDNA libraries bearing sample barcodes and UMIs. TCRdb re-derived calls from the 5' RACE reads in MiXCR, one entry per CDR3 protein. Of about 430,000 distinct CDR3 sequences in the sample, about a sixth were seen once. Source material: PBMCs or a T cell subset sorted from them (not recorded which). The source of this sequence is a man younger than 35 who had mild COVID-19 (a few samples of this study predate the infection). Cell type and time point are not known.

CDR3 loop: CAISGQDSPLHF. The CDR3 DNA reads TGTGCCATCAGTGGCCAGGACTCACCCCTCCACTTT. J is TRBJ1-6 and V is TRBV10-3; the D is unclear. The CDR3 is 12 residues long. Trimming left V 4 bases short and J 10 bases short, with 8 bases between. Germline CDR1 reads ENHRY; CDR2 reads SYGVKD.